This T cell receptor beta chain was profiled in a study of neoadjuvant anti-PD-1 for oral cavity cancer. Sample time point: after neoadjuvant nivolumab, at surgical resection. General study results and limits: Non-responders to neoadjuvant nivolumab had significantly more clonal PBMC T cells than responders.

This CDR3 comprises 12 residues. V was clipped by 4 bases and J by 6 bases, with 4 bases between them. Germline V gene lookup returns CDR1 SNHLY and CDR2 FYNNEI. Blood libraries mostly used approximately 450 ng genomic DNA, six replicates each. Only in-frame clones appear in the TCRdb table, and some are missing; sequencing was by immunoSEQ multiplex PCR. Of over 65,000 clones detected, less than 90% appear once; the ten largest clones hold less than 3%. Worth noting for this clone: What it recognizes is unknown.

The sample in question was PBMCs, obtained after nivolumab (anti-PD-1) treatment. The sequence derives from a person aged 35-79 years with oral cavity squamous cell carcinoma. The V gene is TRBV2, the J gene TRBJ1-6, with D unclear. CDR3 bases: TGTGCCAGCAGTGTCGTTAATTCACCCCTCCACTTT. It specifies CASSVVNSPLHF.